This T cell receptor (beta chain) was captured by sequencing in a study of CD8 T cells in Susac syndrome. Across the study: Sequencing included Susac syndrome patients, about 6 of them with active disease and under ten in remission. Study-wide findings and caveats: TCR sequencing and HLA analysis covered a relatively small number of individuals.

About this clonotype: Its target is not known.

An amount of RNA that ranged from roughly 0.5 to 1 ug was reverse transcribed with random hexamers. Multiplex PCR with immunoSEQ amplified the TCR beta CDR3 across 54 Vbeta and 13 Jbeta. Using its own MiXCR run on the immunoSEQ multiplex PCR reads, TCRdb lists one record per CDR3 protein. The data contain over 65,000 distinct CDR3 sequences, around 93% of them singletons. Sequencing targeted TCR beta in T cells from blood (CD8+ and CD4+). This CDR3 has 14 residues. The germline V gene encodes CDR1 LNHNV and CDR2 YYDKDF (reference sequence). V lost 3 bases to trimming and J lost 0 bases, with 5 bases between them.

Sequenced sample: CD4+ T cells from PBMCs. This TCR was sampled from a human donor with Susac syndrome. The chain is built from TRBV15 and TRBJ1-4, with no clear D. CDR3 bases: TGTGCCACCAGCAGGGTTGCAACTAATGAAAAACTGTTTTTT. This sequence encodes CATSRVATNEKLFF.